These T cell receptor beta chains were read from a single sample in a study of T cell changes during pregnancy in multiple sclerosis. TCRdb keeps only in-frame clones here, not all; method: immunoSEQ multiplex PCR. The sample has about 35,000 clones, about 92% seen once; the top ten hold 0.41%. Sequenced here: CD4+ T cells from peripheral blood mononuclear cells, sampled in the first trimester of pregnancy. The receptors were sampled from a female donor with multiple sclerosis, enrolled in a pregnancy study. The CDR3 runs from the conserved cysteine through the conserved F or W. A D gene is named only where the DNA matches it firmly. Not every row has a clone size; where given, it reads once, few, many or a size class.

NA	TRBV6-4	TRBJ2-7	13	NA	TGTGCCAGCAGTGCTCTGCCTCTTAGCGAGCAGTACTTC	CASSALPLSEQYF
NA	TRBV27	TRBJ1-1	11	NA	TGTGCCAGCAGCAAGAACACTGAAGCTTTCTTT	CASSKNTEAFF
NA	TRBV30	TRBJ1-1	12	NA	TGTGCCTGGAGTGCAGGGAAGTATGAAGCTTTCTTT	CAWSAGKYEAFF
NA	TRBV28	TRBJ2-3	15	once	TGTGCCAGCACACGCAGGGTAGGGGGCACAGATACGCAGTATTTT	CASTRRVGGTDTQYF
TRBD1	TRBV7-6	TRBJ2-2	16	NA	TGTGCCAGCAGCCCCTACGTGGGACAGGGAACCGGGGAGCTGTTTTTT	CASSPYVGQGTGELFF
TRBD1	TRBV5-4	TRBJ1-3	14	NA	TGTGCCAGCAGCTCCGGACAGGGGAGAAACACCATATATTTT	CASSSGQGRNTIYF
NA	TRBV5-5	TRBJ2-7	14	NA	TGTGCCAGCAGCTCGGGAACGAGCTCCTACGAGCAGTACTTC	CASSSGTSSYEQYF
NA	TRBV2	TRBJ1-4	14	NA	TGTGCCAGCAGTGAACAGGGGAAGAGCGAAAAACTGTTTTTT	CASSEQGKSEKLFF
TRBD2	TRBV7-3	TRBJ2-1	16	NA	TGTGCCAGCAGCACCACCGGGACTAGCGCCTACAATGAGCAGTTCTTC	CASSTTGTSAYNEQFF
TRBD1	TRBV19	TRBJ2-7	14	NA	TGTGCCAGTAGTCGTCGGGACAGGGGGTACGAGCAGTACTTC	CASSRRDRGYEQYF
TRBD1	TRBV10-3	TRBJ2-3	14	NA	TGTGCCATCGCCCAGGGACAGGGAACAGATACGCAGTATTTT	CAIAQGQGTDTQYF
NA	TRBV11-2	TRBJ2-7	14	NA	TGTGCCAGCAGCTTAGCGCTGCGGGGCCTCGAGCAGTACTTC	CASSLALRGLEQYF
NA	TRBV5-1	TRBJ2-6	15	once	TGCGCCAGCAGCTTTTCGGGTTTTGTGCCCAACGTCCTGACTTTC	CASSFSGFVPNVLTF
TRBD1	TRBV19	TRBJ1-6	17	NA	TGTGCCAGTAGTATCCGGACAGGGGGCTCCTATAATTCACCCCTCCACTTT	CASSIRTGGSYNSPLHF
NA	TRBV10-3	TRBJ2-3	14	NA	TGTGCTACCCTGGATCAGCGTAGCACAGATACGCAGTATTTT	CATLDQRSTDTQYF
NA	TRBV18	TRBJ1-5	13	few	TGTGCCAGCTCACCAGGGAGCGATCAGCCCCAGCATTTT	CASSPGSDQPQHF
NA	TRBV11-2	TRBJ2-4	14	once	TGTGCCAGCAGCTTAAGGCGGGGAAGAAACATTCAGTACTTC	CASSLRRGRNIQYF
TRBD1	TRBV28	TRBJ1-5	16	NA	TGTGCCAGCAGTTTATGGACAGGGAGCAACAATCAGCCCCAGCATTTT	CASSLWTGSNNQPQHF
NA	TRBV18	TRBJ1-3	16	once	TGTGCCAGCTCCCTTGGACTCCAGAGCTCTGGAAACACCATATATTTT	CASSLGLQSSGNTIYF
TRBD1	TRBV28	TRBJ2-7	15	NA	TGTGCCAGCAGTTTCGGGACAGGGTCCCCCTACGAGCAGTACTTC	CASSFGTGSPYEQYF
NA	TRBV5-4	TRBJ1-6	15	NA	TGTGCCAGCAGCTTGGTTGGGCCAAGCAATTCACCCCTCCACTTT	CASSLVGPSNSPLHF
NA	TRBV11-2	TRBJ1-5	17	NA	TGTGCCAGCAGCCCGGGGGGGACACGTACCGGCAATCAGCCCCAGCATTTT	CASSPGGTRTGNQPQHF
NA	TRBV7-2	TRBJ2-5	15	NA	TGTGCCAGCAGCTTCAGGGCTCGAGATCAAGAGACCCAGTACTTC	CASSFRARDQETQYF
TRBD2	TRBV30	TRBJ2-7	15	NA	TGTGCCCGCTCGACACCCGGGACTAGCATCTACGAGCAGTACTTC	CARSTPGTSIYEQYF
NA	TRBV9	TRBJ1-2	12	NA	TGTGCCAGCAGCCTCCGAGAGGATGGCTACACCTTC	CASSLREDGYTF
NA	TRBV30	TRBJ2-1	12	once	TGTGCCTGGAGTGTTTCGAGGTCACTGGGGTTCTTC	CAWSVSRSLGFF
NA	TRBV9	TRBJ1-2	15	NA	TGTGCCAGCAGCGTAAAAAGGTCAGGGTTCTATGGCTACACCTTC	CASSVKRSGFYGYTF
TRBD2	TRBV7-9	TRBJ2-3	15	NA	TGTGCCAGCAGCTTAGGCGGGGGGGCCACAGATACGCAGTATTTT	CASSLGGGATDTQYF
NA	TRBV21-1	TRBJ2-5	14	NA	TGTGCCAGCAGCTCGAGGGAGGGCCGAGAGACCCAGTACTTC	CASSSREGRETQYF
TRBD2	TRBV7-2	TRBJ2-2	18	once	TGTGCCAGCAGCTTAGGGACTAGCGGGAGGAGGATTGGCGGGGAGCTGTTTTTT	CASSLGTSGRRIGGELFF
TRBD1	TRBV18	TRBJ1-4	17	NA	TGTGCCAGCTCACCACGAAGCAGGGGGCCCGGCGATGAAAAACTGTTTTTT	CASSPRSRGPGDEKLFF
TRBD1	TRBV19	TRBJ1-3	17	once	TGTGCCAGTACTCCGACAGGGGCCGTCGTCTCTGGAAACACCATATATTTT	CASTPTGAVVSGNTIYF
TRBD1	TRBV28	TRBJ1-1	14	once	TGTGCCAGCAGTTGGACAGGGCGGGGGACTGAAGCTTTCTTT	CASSWTGRGTEAFF
TRBD2	TRBV6-5	TRBJ2-2	14	NA	TGTGCCAGCAGAGTAGCGGGAGCCGCCGGGGAGCTGTTTTTT	CASRVAGAAGELFF
NA	TRBV19	TRBJ2-1	15	NA	TGTGCCAGTAGTCTAGGGCGTCTCGGTGGAGGTGAGCAGTTCTTC	CASSLGRLGGGEQFF
NA	TRBV13	TRBJ1-2	14	NA	TGTGCCAGCACCCGTAGGAGTGGTGCCTATGGCTACACCTTC	CASTRRSGAYGYTF
TRBD1	TRBV4-1	TRBJ2-6	18	NA	TGCGCCAGCAGCCCTCGGACAGGGGGATGGGATGGGGCCAACGTCCTGACTTTC	CASSPRTGGWDGANVLTF
TRBD2	TRBV11-2	TRBJ2-7	14	NA	TGTGCCAGCAGCCCCGGACTAGCGGGGCTGGAGCAGTACTTC	CASSPGLAGLEQYF
NA	TRBV28	TRBJ1-5	12	few	TGTGCCAGCAGCTCCACAGATCAGCCCCAGCATTTT	CASSSTDQPQHF
NA	TRBV14	TRBJ1-3	17	NA	TGTGCCAGCAGCCAAGATCAATTCCCGCGGGGGGGAAACACCATATATTTT	CASSQDQFPRGGNTIYF